This T cell receptor (beta chain) was obtained from a study of shared clonotypes between healthy human individuals. Background on the study: Per donor, three plates held CD4 naive cells, three held CD4 memory, two held CD8 naive and one held CD8 memory.

Donors had no recently reported acute infections or vaccinations and were HIV-negative. Germline V gene lookup returns CDR1 KGHSH and CDR2 LQKENI. V shed 6 bases and J shed 2 bases, with 20 bases lying between them. The length of the CDR3 is 16 residues. Turning to this clone: What it binds is unknown.

Study-wide results and caveats: As a rule, naive subsets had a larger estimated richness than memory subsets.

Some clones are missing from TCRdb's copy, which holds only in-frame ones; the method was immunoSEQ multiplex PCR. The table includes under 600,000 clones, around 95% detected once. The sample was naive CD4+ T cells sorted from blood. Subset noted: CD45RA+ positively selected. The source of this sequence is a woman in her thirties in good health. The J gene is TRBJ2-7, the V gene TRBV18; D assignment may be TRBD1 or TRBD2 (5 bases each). CDR3 sequence (DNA): TGTGCCAGCTCCCCCACTAGGGGCGCCGCCCCCTACGAGCAGTACTTC. Residues: CASSPTRGAAPYEQYF.